This is a list of T cell receptor beta chains from one sample in a study of OX40 agonist ivuxolimab in advanced cancers. TCRdb's table, derived via immunoSEQ multiplex PCR, lists solely in-frame clones and lacks some. Altogether 130,000 or so clones are present, roughly nine tenths being singletons, with the ten largest covering roughly 0.99%. The sequences come from CD4+ or CD8+ T cells sorted from blood, collected in a trial of the OX40 agonist ivuxolimab. Every receptor here comes from an adult with an advanced solid tumor such as melanoma, head and neck, liver or kidney cancer. CDR3s include the opening cysteine and the closing phenylalanine or tryptophan. D genes are given only for firm matches. Rows give clone size only sometimes, using once, few, many, or a class for an expanded clone.

d_gene: TRBD2; j_gene: TRBJ2-2; abundance: once; v_gene: TRBV7-7; CDR3nt: TGTGCTAGCACCCCGGGGACTAGCGGGGGAGGCACCGGGGAGCTGTTTTTT; CDR3aa: CASTPGTSGGGTGELFF
d_gene: TRBD1; j_gene: TRBJ1-1; abundance: once; v_gene: TRBV25-1; CDR3nt: TGTGCCAGCAGTGAGAACAGGGGCAGCACTGAAGCTTTCTTT; CDR3aa: CASSENRGSTEAFF
d_gene: TRBD1; j_gene: TRBJ2-6; abundance: -; v_gene: TRBV10-3; CDR3nt: TGTGCCATCCGCCGGGACAGGGCTGTTTCTGGGGCCAACGTCCTGACTTTC; CDR3aa: CAIRRDRAVSGANVLTF
d_gene: TRBD1; j_gene: TRBJ1-5; abundance: -; v_gene: TRBV9; CDR3nt: TGTGCCAGCAGCGTGGGGACAGGGGGCGGACAGCCCCAGCATTTT; CDR3aa: CASSVGTGGGQPQHF
d_gene: TRBD2; j_gene: TRBJ2-7; abundance: -; v_gene: TRBV5-1; CDR3nt: TGCGCCAGCAGCTTGGAGCGGGATGACGAGCAGTACTTC; CDR3aa: CASSLERDDEQYF
d_gene: -; j_gene: TRBJ2-2; abundance: -; v_gene: TRBV9; CDR3nt: TGTGCCAGCAGCGTAGTGGACAGCCGATTGACCACCGGGGAGCTGTTTTTT; CDR3aa: CASSVVDSRLTTGELFF
d_gene: -; j_gene: TRBJ1-5; abundance: -; v_gene: TRBV19; CDR3nt: TGTGCCAGTAGTATTGGTTGGAGCAATCAGCCCCAGCATTTT; CDR3aa: CASSIGWSNQPQHF
d_gene: TRBD1; j_gene: TRBJ1-1; abundance: -; v_gene: TRBV29-1; CDR3nt: TGCAGCGCCCGGGGACAGGGGAGCACTGAAGCTTTCTTT; CDR3aa: CSARGQGSTEAFF
d_gene: -; j_gene: TRBJ2-1; abundance: -; v_gene: TRBV4-3; CDR3nt: TGCGCCAGCAGCCAAGGGTATGCGGGGACGGGGTCCAATGAGCAGTTCTTC; CDR3aa: CASSQGYAGTGSNEQFF
d_gene: -; j_gene: TRBJ2-7; abundance: -; v_gene: TRBV6-4; CDR3nt: TGTGCCAGCAGTGACTCGAGATTCAGCCGCTATGCCTACGAGCAGTACTTC; CDR3aa: CASSDSRFSRYAYEQYF
d_gene: -; j_gene: TRBJ1-1; abundance: -; v_gene: TRBV18; CDR3nt: TGTGCCAGCTCACAGGGGACACTTCCCATGAACACTGAAGCTTTCTTT; CDR3aa: CASSQGTLPMNTEAFF
d_gene: -; j_gene: TRBJ2-1; abundance: -; v_gene: TRBV30; CDR3nt: TGTGCCTGTAGCCACAAGTTTACCAATGAGCAGTTCTTC; CDR3aa: CACSHKFTNEQFF
d_gene: TRBD2; j_gene: TRBJ2-5; abundance: -; v_gene: TRBV10-1; CDR3nt: TGCGCCAGCAGTGAGTCCCGTTCTAGCGGGAGAGGAGAGACCCAGTACTTC; CDR3aa: CASSESRSSGRGETQYF
d_gene: -; j_gene: TRBJ2-7; abundance: -; v_gene: TRBV11-2; CDR3nt: TGTGCCAGCAGCTTAGGTTTCGGCAGCTACGAGCAGTACTTC; CDR3aa: CASSLGFGSYEQYF
d_gene: TRBD1; j_gene: TRBJ1-1; abundance: few; v_gene: TRBV6-5; CDR3nt: TGTGCCAGCAGTCAAGGGACAGGGGGCCTTGAAGCTTTCTTT; CDR3aa: CASSQGTGGLEAFF
d_gene: -; j_gene: TRBJ2-7; abundance: few; v_gene: TRBV6-6; CDR3nt: TGTGCCAGCGGGCAGGGTATATCCTACGAGCAGTACTTC; CDR3aa: CASGQGISYEQYF
d_gene: -; j_gene: TRBJ1-1; abundance: -; v_gene: TRBV5-4; CDR3nt: TGTGCCAGCAGCATCGACGGACTCCTAACGGACACTGAAGCTTTCTTT; CDR3aa: CASSIDGLLTDTEAFF
d_gene: TRBD2; j_gene: TRBJ2-7; abundance: -; v_gene: TRBV7-3; CDR3nt: TGTGCCAGCAGCTCGGGCGGGGGCTACGAGCAGTACTTC; CDR3aa: CASSSGGGYEQYF
d_gene: -; j_gene: TRBJ2-2; abundance: -; v_gene: TRBV6-4; CDR3nt: TGTGCCAGCAGCAGCGAGGGGGGTCCTACCGGGGAGCTGTTTTTT; CDR3aa: CASSSEGGPTGELFF
d_gene: -; j_gene: TRBJ2-7; abundance: -; v_gene: TRBV5-1; CDR3nt: TGCGCCAGCAGCTCGACCACAGGTGTCCAGGGGGAGCAGTACTTC; CDR3aa: CASSSTTGVQGEQYF